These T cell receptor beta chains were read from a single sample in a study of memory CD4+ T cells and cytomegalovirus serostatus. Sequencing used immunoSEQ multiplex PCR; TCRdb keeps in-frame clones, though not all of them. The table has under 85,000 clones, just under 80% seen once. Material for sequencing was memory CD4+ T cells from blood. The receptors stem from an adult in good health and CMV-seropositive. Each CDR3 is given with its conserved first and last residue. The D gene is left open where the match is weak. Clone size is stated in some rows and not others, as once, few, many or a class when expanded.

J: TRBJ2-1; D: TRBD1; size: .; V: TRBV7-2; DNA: TGTGCCAGCAGTCCAGACAGGGGTTCCTACAATGAGCAGTTCTTC; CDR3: CASSPDRGSYNEQFF
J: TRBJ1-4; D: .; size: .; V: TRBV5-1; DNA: TGCGCCAGCTGCCAGACGGGGGGAACGCGGGAAAAACTGTTTTTT; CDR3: CASCQTGGTREKLFF
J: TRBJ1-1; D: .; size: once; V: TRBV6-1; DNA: TGTGCCAGCAGTGCGCCGACAGTTAGGACTGAAGCTTTCTTT; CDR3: CASSAPTVRTEAFF
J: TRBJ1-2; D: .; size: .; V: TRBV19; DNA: TGTGCCAGTAGTATCGCCGACAGCGGCTACACCTTC; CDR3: CASSIADSGYTF
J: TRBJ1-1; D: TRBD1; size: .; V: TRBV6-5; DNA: TGTGCCAGCAGTTACGCGCAGGGGGCGACTGAAGCTTTCTTT; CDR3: CASSYAQGATEAFF
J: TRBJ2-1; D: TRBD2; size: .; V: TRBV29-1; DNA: TGCAGCGCTCGGACTAGCGGGACTCCCTACAATGAGCAGTTCTTC; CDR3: CSARTSGTPYNEQFF
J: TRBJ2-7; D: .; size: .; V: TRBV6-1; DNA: TGTGCCAGCAGATGGGGCTCCTACGAGCAGTACTTC; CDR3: CASRWGSYEQYF
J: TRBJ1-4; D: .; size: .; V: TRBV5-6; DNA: TGTGCCAGCAGCTTGGGGCAGGGGAAGGCTAATGAAAAACTGTTTTTT; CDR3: CASSLGQGKANEKLFF
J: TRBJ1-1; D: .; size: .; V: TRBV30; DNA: TGTGCCTGGAGTGTAGGAGGGAACACTGAAGCTTTCTTT; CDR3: CAWSVGGNTEAFF
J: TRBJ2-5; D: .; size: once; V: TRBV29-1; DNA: TGCAGCGTCCGACAGCCCCCTGGCCAAGAGACCCAGTACTTC; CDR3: CSVRQPPGQETQYF
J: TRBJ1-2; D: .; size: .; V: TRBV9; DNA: TGTGCCAGCAGCCCAAGGACCGCGGAAGGCTACACCTTC; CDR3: CASSPRTAEGYTF
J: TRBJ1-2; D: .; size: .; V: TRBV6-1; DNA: TGTGCCAGCAGTGAGACACCTAACTATGGCTACACCTTC; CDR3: CASSETPNYGYTF
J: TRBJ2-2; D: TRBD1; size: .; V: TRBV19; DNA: TGTGCCAGTAGCATCAGGGGGCATACCGGGGAGCTGTTTTTT; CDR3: CASSIRGHTGELFF
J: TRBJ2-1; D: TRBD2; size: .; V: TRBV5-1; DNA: TGCGCCAGCAGCTTTCCGGGACTAGCGTTTAGCTCCTACAATGAGCAGTTCTTC; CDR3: CASSFPGLAFSSYNEQFF
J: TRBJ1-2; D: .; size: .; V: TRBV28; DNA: TGTGCCAGCGACAGTCCTCTCGGGTATGGCTACACCTTC; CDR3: CASDSPLGYGYTF
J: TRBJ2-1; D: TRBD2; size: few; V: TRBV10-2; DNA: TGCGCCAGCAGTGATCCGACTAGCGGGGGGGATCAGTTCTTC; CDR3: CASSDPTSGGDQFF
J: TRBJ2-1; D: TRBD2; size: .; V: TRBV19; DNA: TGTGCCAGTAGTATCTCATCCGGGACTAGCGGCTACAATGAGCAGTTCTTC; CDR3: CASSISSGTSGYNEQFF
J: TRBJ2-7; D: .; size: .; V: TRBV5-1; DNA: TGCGCCAGCAGCTTGTTGGGGCTTGTTGACGAGCAGTACTTC; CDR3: CASSLLGLVDEQYF
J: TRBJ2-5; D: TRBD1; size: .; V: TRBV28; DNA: TGTGCCAGCAGTCCGTTGACAGGGGGGGGCAGGGAGACCCAGTACTTC; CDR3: CASSPLTGGGRETQYF
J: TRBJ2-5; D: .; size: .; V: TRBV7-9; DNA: TGTGCCAGCAGCGAGAGGGTGTCCCAAGAGACCCAGTACTTC; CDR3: CASSERVSQETQYF
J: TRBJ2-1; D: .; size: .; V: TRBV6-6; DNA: TGTGCCAGCAGTTACCCCTCAGTAAATGAGCAGTTCTTC; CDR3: CASSYPSVNEQFF
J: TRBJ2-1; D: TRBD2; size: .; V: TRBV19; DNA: TGTGCCAGTAGGGGACAGCGGGGGGGCGTTTACAATGAGCAGTTCTTC; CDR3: CASRGQRGGVYNEQFF
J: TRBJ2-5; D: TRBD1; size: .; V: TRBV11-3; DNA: TGTGCCAGCACCGGGGGGACAGGGGAAGAGACCCAGTACTTC; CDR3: CASTGGTGEETQYF
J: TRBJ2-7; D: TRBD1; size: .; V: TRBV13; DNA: TGTGCCAGCAGCTCCTTCCGGGCACAGGGGAGCGCCTACGAGCAGTACTTC; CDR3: CASSSFRAQGSAYEQYF
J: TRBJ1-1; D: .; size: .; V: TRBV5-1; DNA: TGCGCCAGCAGCTTGGCCGGTTTTGGGCAGGCTACGAACACTGAAGCTTTCTTT; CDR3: CASSLAGFGQATNTEAFF
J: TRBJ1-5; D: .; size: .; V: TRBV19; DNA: TGTGCCAGTAGAGGGCCGGGGACATTTCAGCCCCAGCATTTT; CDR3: CASRGPGTFQPQHF
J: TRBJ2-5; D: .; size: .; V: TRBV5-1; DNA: TGCGCCAGCAGCTTAGTGGGACTCTCATTCCAAGAGACCCAGTACTTC; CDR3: CASSLVGLSFQETQYF
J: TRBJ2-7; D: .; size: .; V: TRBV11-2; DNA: TGTGCCAGCAGCTTAGATTTAGGCCCTCCCAAGGAGGAGCAGTACTTC; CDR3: CASSLDLGPPKEEQYF
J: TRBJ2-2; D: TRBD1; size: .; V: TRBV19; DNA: TGTGCCAGTAAAACAGGGGTAGCGAACACCGGGGAGCTGTTTTTT; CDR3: CASKTGVANTGELFF
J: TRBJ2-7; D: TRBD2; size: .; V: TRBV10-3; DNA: TGTGCCATCAGCCAGCGGGGGCCACCCTACGAGCAGTACTTC; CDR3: CAISQRGPPYEQYF
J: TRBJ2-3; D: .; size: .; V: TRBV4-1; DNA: TGCGCCAGCAGCCAAGTCGCGGATACGCAGTATTTT; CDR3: CASSQVADTQYF
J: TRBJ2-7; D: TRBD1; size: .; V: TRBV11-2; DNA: TGTGCCAGCAGCCCCACCCGGACAGGGGTCCACGAGCAGTACTTC; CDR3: CASSPTRTGVHEQYF
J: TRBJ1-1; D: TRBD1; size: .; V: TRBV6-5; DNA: TGTGCCAGCAGTTACTCTGGACAGGCGAACACTGAAGCTTTCTTT; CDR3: CASSYSGQANTEAFF
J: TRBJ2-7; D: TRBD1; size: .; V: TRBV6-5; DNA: TGTGCCAGCAAAGGGGGCAGGGGCTACGAGCAGTACTTC; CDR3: CASKGGRGYEQYF
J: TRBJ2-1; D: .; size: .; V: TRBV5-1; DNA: TGCGCCAGCAGATTGTACTACCTCAGCAATGAGCAGTTCTTC; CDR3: CASRLYYLSNEQFF
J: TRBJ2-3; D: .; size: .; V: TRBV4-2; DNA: TGTGCCAGCAGCCAAGATCTAGGGTCTGGAGATACGCAGTATTTT; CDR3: CASSQDLGSGDTQYF
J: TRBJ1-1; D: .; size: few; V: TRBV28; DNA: TGTGCCAGCAGACCAATGAAACAGGGGAACACTGAAGCTTTCTTT; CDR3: CASRPMKQGNTEAFF
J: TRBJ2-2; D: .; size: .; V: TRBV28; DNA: TGTGCCAGCAGTTCTACCGGGACGGACGATGGGGAGCTGTTTTTT; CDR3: CASSSTGTDDGELFF
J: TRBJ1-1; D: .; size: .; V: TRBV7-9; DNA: TGTGCCAGCACGGGACGCAGGAGCACTGAAGCTTTCTTT; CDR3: CASTGRRSTEAFF
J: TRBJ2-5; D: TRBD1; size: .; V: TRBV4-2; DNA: TGTGCCAGCAGCCAAGACTCCGGGACAGGGAAAGAGACCCAGTACTTC; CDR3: CASSQDSGTGKETQYF
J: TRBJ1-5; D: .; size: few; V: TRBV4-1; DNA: TGCGCCAGCAGCCCTAATACAGGGATGGGCTATCAGCCCCAGCATTTT; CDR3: CASSPNTGMGYQPQHF
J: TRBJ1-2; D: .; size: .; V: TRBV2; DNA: TGTGCCAGCAGTGGCGGCAGGGATCTTCATGGCTACACCTTC; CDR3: CASSGGRDLHGYTF
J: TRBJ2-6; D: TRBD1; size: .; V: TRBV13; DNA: TGTGCCAGCAGCCCAGGGACAGGCCCTTCTGGGGCCAACGTCCTGACTTTC; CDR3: CASSPGTGPSGANVLTF
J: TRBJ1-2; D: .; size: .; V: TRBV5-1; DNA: TGCGCCAGCAGCCCTACAGGGAACTATGGCTACACCTTC; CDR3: CASSPTGNYGYTF
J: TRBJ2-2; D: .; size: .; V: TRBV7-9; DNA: TGTGCCAGCAGCGCACAAACTCCCGGGGAGCTGTTTTTT; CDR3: CASSAQTPGELFF
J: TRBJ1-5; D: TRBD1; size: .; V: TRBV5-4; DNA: TGTGCCAGCAGCTTTGGGACAGGGGGCAAGGGAGTTCAGCCCCAGCATTTT; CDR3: CASSFGTGGKGVQPQHF
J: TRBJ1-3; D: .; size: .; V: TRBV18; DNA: TGTGCCAGCTCACCACGGGCGGACACCATATATTTT; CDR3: CASSPRADTIYF